This T cell receptor (beta chain) was found in a study of blood T cell repertoires in COVID-19. Study overall: The United States, Italy and Spain were the sources of the acute and convalescent COVID-19 samples. PBMCs, B-cell-depleted T cells, or T cells were the source of the cDNA or gDNA that made up the material.

Repertoires were generated with immunoSEQ multiplex PCR, while TCRdb's copy carries only in-frame clones and drops some. The sample holds a few hundred thousand clones, roughly 85% seen once. The CDR3 length is 14 residues. V shed 4 bases and J shed 0 bases, with 9 bases lying between them. Germline CDR1 MDHEN, CDR2 SYDVKM. The TCR was taken from a middle-aged woman with acute COVID-19. This chain joins TRBV28 and TRBJ2-5, with a possible D match to TRBD2 (5 bases). Sequencing was performed on PBMCs or T cells enriched from blood (not recorded which). The CDR3 bases are TGTGCCAGCAGTTCGGGGAAATACCAAGAGACCCAGTACTTC. Translated: CASSSGKYQETQYF.